This is a list of T cell receptor beta chains from one sample in a study of T cell responses to AZD1222 COVID-19 vaccine. Method: immunoSEQ multiplex PCR; TCRdb's copy keeps in-frame clones and lacks some. The sample carries over 100,000 clones, approximately 91% recorded once. The source material was peripheral blood, sampled 28 days after the second AZD1222 dose. These receptors were taken from an adult who received the AZD1222 COVID-19 vaccine. The CDR3 runs from the conserved cysteine through the conserved F or W. The order of the fields is D gene, V gene, clone size, J gene, CDR3 DNA, CDR3 protein. The D gene is left open where the match is weak. Only some rows state a clone size, as once, few, many or a class for expanded clones.

.	TRBV5-1	once	TRBJ2-7	TGCGCCAGCAGCTTGGACTTGCCCTACGAGCAGTACTTC	CASSLDLPYEQYF
.	TRBV5-1	once	TRBJ2-1	TGCGCCAGCAGCTTGGTTGGACAGCGGACCTACAATGAGCAGTTCTTC	CASSLVGQRTYNEQFF
.	TRBV28	.	TRBJ1-5	TGTGCCAGCAGTCGCCTTTGGGAGCAGCCCCAGCATTTT	CASSRLWEQPQHF
TRBD1	TRBV7-9	.	TRBJ1-1	TGTGCCAGCAGAGATCCCGAGACAGGGTACACTGAAGCTTTCTTT	CASRDPETGYTEAFF
.	TRBV16	few	TRBJ1-2	TGTGCCAGCAGCAGGGGCTATGGCTACACCTTC	CASSRGYGYTF
TRBD2	TRBV3-1/TRBV3-2	.	TRBJ2-1	TGTGCCAGCAGCCTCAGTGTAAGCGGGAGAAATGAGCAGTTCTTC	CASSLSVSGRNEQFF
TRBD2	TRBV6-1	.	TRBJ2-1	TGTGCCAGCAGTGAAGCTAGCGGGCAATACAATGAGCAGTTCTTC	CASSEASGQYNEQFF
.	TRBV6-1	few	TRBJ2-1	TGTGCCAGCAGTGAAGATGGGGGCGGGGCCTACAATGAGCAGTTCTTC	CASSEDGGGAYNEQFF
.	TRBV5-1	.	TRBJ2-2	TGCGCCAGCAGCTTGGTGTCAGGGGACACCGGGGAGCTGTTTTTT	CASSLVSGDTGELFF
.	TRBV15	.	TRBJ1-1	TGTGCCACCAGCAGAGATCCGGTTTCGAACACTGAAGCTTTCTTT	CATSRDPVSNTEAFF